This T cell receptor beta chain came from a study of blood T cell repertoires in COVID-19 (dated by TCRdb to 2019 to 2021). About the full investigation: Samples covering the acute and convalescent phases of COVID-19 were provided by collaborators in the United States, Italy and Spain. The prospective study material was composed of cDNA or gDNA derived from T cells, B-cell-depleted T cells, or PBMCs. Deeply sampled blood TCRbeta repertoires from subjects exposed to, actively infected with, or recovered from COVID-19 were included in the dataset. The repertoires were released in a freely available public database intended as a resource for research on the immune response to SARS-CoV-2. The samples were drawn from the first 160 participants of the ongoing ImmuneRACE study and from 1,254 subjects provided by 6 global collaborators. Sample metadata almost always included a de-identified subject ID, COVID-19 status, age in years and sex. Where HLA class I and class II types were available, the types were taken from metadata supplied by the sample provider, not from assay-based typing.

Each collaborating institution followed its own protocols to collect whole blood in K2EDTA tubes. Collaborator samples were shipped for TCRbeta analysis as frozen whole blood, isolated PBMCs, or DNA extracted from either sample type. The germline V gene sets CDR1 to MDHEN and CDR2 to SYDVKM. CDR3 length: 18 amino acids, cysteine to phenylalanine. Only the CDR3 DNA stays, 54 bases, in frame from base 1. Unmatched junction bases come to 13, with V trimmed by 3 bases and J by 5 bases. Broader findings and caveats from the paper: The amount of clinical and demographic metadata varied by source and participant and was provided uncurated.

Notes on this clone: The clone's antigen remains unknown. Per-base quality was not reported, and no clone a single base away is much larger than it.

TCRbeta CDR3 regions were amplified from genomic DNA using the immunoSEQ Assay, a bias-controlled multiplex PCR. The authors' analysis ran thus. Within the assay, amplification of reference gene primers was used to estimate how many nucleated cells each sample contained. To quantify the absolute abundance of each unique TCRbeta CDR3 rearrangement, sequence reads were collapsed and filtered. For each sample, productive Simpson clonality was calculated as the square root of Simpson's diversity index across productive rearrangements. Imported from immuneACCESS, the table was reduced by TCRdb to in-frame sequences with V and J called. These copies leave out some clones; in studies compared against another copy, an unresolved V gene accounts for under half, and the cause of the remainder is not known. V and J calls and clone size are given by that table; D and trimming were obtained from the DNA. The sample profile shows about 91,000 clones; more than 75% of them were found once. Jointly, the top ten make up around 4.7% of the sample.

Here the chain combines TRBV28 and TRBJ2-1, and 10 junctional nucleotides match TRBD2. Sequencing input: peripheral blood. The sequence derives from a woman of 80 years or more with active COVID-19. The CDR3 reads CASSFLPSGSYPNNEQFF. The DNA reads TGTGCCAGCAGTTTCCTACCTAGCGGGAGTTATCCCAACAATGAGCAGTTCTTC.